This T cell receptor (beta chain) emerged from a study of control samples from healthy donors and cancer patients. Trimming removed 3 bases at V and 7 bases at J, with 22 bases between. Per the germline V gene, CDR1 is SQVTM and CDR2 is ANQGSEA. The CDR3 sequence is 16 residues long. The table came from immunoSEQ multiplex PCR; TCRdb's copy has only in-frame clones and leaves some out. The repertoire holds around 93,000 clones, with roughly 88% as singletons. This chain uses TRBV29-1 with TRBJ2-1, with TRBD2 as a possible D gene (6 bases). Sample: blood. This TCR was recovered from a man aged 30-40 years in good health. This CDR3 reads CSVEGYGRGRWNEQFF. In DNA form, the CDR3 reads TGCAGCGTTGAGGGTTACGGGAGAGGTCGTTGGAATGAGCAGTTCTTC.